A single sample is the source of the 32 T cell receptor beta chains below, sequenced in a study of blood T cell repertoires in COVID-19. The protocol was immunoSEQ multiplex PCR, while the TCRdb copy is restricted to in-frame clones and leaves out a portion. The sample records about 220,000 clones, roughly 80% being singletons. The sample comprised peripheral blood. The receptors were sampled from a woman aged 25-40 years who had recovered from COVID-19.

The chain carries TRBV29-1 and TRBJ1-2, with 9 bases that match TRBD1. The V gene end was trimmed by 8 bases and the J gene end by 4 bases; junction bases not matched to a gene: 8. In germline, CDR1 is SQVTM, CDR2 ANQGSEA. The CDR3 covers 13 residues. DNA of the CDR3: TGCAGCACCCACAGGGGGCGCGGCTATGGCTACACCTTC. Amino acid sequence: CSTHRGRGYGYTF.

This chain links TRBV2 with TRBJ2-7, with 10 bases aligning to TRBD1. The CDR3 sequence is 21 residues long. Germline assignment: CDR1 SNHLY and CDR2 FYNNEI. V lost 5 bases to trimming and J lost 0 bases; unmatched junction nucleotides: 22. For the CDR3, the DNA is TGTGCCAGCAGTACCCGATCTCCGGGACAGGGGATGGTCCTCAGCTCCTACGAGCAGTACTTC. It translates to CASSTRSPGQGMVLSSYEQYF.

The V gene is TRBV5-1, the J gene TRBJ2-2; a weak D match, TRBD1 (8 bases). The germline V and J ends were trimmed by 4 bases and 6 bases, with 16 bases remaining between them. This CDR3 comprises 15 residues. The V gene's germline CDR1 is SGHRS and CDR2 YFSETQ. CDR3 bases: TGCGCCAGCAGCCTGAGGACAGGGAGGGCCGGGGAGCTGTTTTTT. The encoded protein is CASSLRTGRAGELFF.

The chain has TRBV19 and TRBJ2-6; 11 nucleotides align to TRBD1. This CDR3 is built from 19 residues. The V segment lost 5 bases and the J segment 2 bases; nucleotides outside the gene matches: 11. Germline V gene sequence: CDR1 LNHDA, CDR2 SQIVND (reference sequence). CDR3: CASSSPRDRGGTGANVLTF. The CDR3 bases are TGTGCCAGTAGTTCCCCGCGGGACAGGGGGGGAACTGGGGCCAACGTCCTGACTTTC.

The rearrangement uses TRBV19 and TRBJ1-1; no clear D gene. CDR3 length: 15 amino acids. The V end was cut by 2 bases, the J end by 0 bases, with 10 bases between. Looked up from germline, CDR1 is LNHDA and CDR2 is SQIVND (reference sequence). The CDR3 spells CASSIWTPMNTEAFF. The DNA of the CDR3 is TGTGCCAGTAGTATATGGACTCCTATGAACACTGAAGCTTTCTTT.

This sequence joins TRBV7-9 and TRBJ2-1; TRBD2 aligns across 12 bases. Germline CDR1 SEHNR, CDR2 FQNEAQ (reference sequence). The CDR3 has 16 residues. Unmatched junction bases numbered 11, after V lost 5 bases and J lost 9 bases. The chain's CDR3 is CASSARLAGAISEQFF. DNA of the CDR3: TGTGCCAGCAGCGCCCGACTAGCGGGAGCGATCAGTGAGCAGTTCTTC.

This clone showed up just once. CDR3 protein: CASSLGPGQADPTDTQYF. Written as DNA, the CDR3 is TGTGCCAGCAGCTTAGGCCCCGGACAGGCGGACCCCACAGATACGCAGTATTTT. V usage is TRBV11-3 and J usage is TRBJ2-3, with 7 bases lining up with TRBD1. In germline, CDR1 is SGHNT, CDR2 YENEEA. The CDR3 length is 18 residues. The V and J ends lost 1 base and 2 bases, in that order; junction bases with no gene match: 12.

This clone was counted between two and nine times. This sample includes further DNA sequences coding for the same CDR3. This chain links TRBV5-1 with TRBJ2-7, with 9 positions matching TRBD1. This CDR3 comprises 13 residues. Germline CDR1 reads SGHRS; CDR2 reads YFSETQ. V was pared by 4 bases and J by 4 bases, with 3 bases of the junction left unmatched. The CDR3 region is CASSPQGAYEQYF. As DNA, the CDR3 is TGCGCCAGCAGCCCACAGGGGGCTTACGAGCAGTACTTC. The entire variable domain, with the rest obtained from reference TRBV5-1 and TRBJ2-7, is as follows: KAGVTQTPRYLIKTRGQQVTLSCSPISGHRSVSWYQQTPGQGLQFLFEYFSETQRNKGNFPGRFSGRQFSNSRSEMNVSTLELGDSALYLCASSPQGAYEQYFGPGTRLTVT.

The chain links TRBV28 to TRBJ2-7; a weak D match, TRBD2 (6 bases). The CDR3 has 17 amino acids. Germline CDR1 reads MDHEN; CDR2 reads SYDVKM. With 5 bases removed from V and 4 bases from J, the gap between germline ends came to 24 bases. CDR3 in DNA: TGTGCCAGCAGTCCCGCCCTTCTAGCGTCAGATTTATACGAGCAGTACTTC. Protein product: CASSPALLASDLYEQYF.

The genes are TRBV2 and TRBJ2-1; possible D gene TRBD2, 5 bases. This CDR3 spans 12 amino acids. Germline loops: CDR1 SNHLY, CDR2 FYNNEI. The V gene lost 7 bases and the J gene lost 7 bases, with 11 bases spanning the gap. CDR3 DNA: TGTGCCAGCACTCGCCGCGGGAATGAGCAGTTCTTC. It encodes CASTRRGNEQFF.

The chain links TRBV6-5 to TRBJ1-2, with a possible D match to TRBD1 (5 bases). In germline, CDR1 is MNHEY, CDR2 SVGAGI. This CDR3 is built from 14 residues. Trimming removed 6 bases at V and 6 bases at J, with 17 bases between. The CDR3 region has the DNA TGTGCCAGCAGCCGGGGGGGAGGGGCCGATGGCTACACCTTC. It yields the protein CASSRGGGADGYTF.

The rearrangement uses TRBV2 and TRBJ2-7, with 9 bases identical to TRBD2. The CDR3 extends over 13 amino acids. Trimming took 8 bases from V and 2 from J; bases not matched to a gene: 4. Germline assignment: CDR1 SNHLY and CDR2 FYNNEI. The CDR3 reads CASLAGVAYEQYF. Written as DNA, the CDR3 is TGTGCCAGCTTAGCGGGAGTCGCCTACGAGCAGTACTTC.

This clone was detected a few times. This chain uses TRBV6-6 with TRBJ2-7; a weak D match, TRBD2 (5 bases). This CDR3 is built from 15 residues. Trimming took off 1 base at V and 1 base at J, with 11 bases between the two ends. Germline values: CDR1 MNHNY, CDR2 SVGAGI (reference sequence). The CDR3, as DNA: TGTGCCAGCAGTTACTTTGCGGGTGTTTCCTACGAGCAGTACTTC. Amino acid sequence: CASSYFAGVSYEQYF.

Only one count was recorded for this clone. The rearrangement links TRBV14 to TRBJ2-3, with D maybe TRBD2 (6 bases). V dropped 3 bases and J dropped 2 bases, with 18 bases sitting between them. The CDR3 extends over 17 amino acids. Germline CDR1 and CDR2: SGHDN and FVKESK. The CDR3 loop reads CASSHARDFSPTDTQYF. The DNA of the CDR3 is TGTGCCAGCAGCCACGCCCGGGACTTCTCACCCACAGATACGCAGTATTTT.

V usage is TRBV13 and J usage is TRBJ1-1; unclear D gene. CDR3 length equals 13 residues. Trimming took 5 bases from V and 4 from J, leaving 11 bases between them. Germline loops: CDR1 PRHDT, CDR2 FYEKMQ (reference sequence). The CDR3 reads CASSIRPGTEAFF. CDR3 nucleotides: TGTGCCAGCAGCATCCGCCCGGGCACTGAAGCTTTCTTT. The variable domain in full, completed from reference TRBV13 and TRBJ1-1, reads AAGVIQSPRHLIKEKRETATLKCYPIPRHDTVYWYQQGPGQDPQFLISFYEKMQSDKGSIPDRFSAQQFSDYHSELNMSSLELGDSALYFCASSIRPGTEAFFGQGTRLTVV.

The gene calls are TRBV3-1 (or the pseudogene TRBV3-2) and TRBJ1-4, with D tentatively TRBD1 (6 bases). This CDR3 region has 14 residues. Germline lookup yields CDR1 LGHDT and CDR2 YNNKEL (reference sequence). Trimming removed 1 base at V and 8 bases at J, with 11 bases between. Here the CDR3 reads CASSQGQGWEKLFF. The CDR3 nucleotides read TGTGCCAGCAGCCAAGGGCAGGGGTGGGAAAAACTGTTTTTT.

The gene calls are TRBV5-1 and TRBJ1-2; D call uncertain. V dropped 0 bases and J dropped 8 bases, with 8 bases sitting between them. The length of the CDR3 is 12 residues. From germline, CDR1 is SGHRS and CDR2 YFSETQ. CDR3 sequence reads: CASSLAGWGYTF. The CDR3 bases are TGCGCCAGCAGCTTGGCGGGGTGGGGCTACACCTTC.

The CDR3 sequence: CASSPLGQGQSPLHF. For the CDR3, the DNA is TGTGCCAGCTCACCCCTGGGACAGGGCCAGTCACCCCTCCACTTT. This sequence joins TRBV18 and TRBJ1-6; TRBD1 aligns across 9 bases. The junction had 7 bases not matched to a gene; V was cut back by 3 bases and J by 10 bases. Germline assignment: CDR1 KGHSH and CDR2 LQKENI. CDR3 length equals 15 residues.

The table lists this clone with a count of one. The CDR3 DNA reads as TGTGCCAGCAGCTTAGCGCTTGAGGGTACTGAAGCTTTCTTT. Translating it yields CASSLALEGTEAFF. The chain uses TRBV7-9 and TRBJ1-1; D not resolved. V shed 0 bases and J shed 5 bases, with 10 bases lying between them. Germline loops: CDR1 SEHNR, CDR2 FQNEAQ (reference sequence). This CDR3 has 14 amino acids.

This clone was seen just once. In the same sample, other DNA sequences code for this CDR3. CDR3 loop: CASSLGTGELFF. As DNA, the CDR3 is TGTGCCAGCAGTCTCGGGACCGGGGAGCTGTTTTTT. The chain employs TRBV12-3 or TRBV12-4 and TRBJ2-2; D call uncertain. CDR3 length equals 12 residues. V was pared by 5 bases and J by 5 bases, with 6 bases between.

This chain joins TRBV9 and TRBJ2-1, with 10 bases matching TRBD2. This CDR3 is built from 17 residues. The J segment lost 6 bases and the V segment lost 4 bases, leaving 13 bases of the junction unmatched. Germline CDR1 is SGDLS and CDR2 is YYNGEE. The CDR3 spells CASSPRVLAGARNEQFF. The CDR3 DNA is TGTGCCAGCAGCCCCAGGGTCCTAGCGGGAGCACGCAATGAGCAGTTCTTC.

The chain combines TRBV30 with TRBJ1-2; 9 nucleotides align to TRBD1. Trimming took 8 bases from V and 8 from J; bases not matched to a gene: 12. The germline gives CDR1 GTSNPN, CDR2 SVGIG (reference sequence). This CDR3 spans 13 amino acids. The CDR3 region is CAVTTGGAGGYTF. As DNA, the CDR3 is TGTGCCGTCACAACAGGGGGCGCGGGGGGCTACACCTTC.

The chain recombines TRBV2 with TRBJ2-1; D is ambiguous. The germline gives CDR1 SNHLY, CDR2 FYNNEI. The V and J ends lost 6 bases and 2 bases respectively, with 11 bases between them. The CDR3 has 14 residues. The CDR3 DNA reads TGTGCCAGCAGCATCCGGAGCACCTACAATGAGCAGTTCTTC. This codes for CASSIRSTYNEQFF.

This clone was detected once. CDR3 DNA: TGTGCCAGCAGTCTCGGACAGGGGAAGAGAAACGAGCAGTACTTC. It translates to CASSLGQGKRNEQYF. This chain connects TRBV7-3 to TRBJ2-7, with 9 positions matching TRBD1. V gave up 6 bases and J gave up 5 bases; unmatched junction bases: 11. This CDR3 comprises 15 residues. Germline V CDR1 and CDR2: SGHTA, FQGTGA.

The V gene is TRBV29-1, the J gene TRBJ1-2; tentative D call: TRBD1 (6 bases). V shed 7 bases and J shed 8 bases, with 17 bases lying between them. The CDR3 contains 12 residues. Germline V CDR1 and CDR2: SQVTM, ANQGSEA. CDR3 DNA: TGCAGCGCCTATCCGGGGGGGCGAGGCTACACCTTC. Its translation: CSAYPGGRGYTF.

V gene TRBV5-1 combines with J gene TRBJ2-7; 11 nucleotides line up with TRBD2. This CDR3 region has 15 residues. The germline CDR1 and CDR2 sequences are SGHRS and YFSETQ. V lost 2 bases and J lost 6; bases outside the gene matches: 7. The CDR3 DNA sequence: TGCGCCAGCAGCTTTGGTGGCCTAGCGGGAGGCGAGCAGTACTTC. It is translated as CASSFGGLAGGEQYF. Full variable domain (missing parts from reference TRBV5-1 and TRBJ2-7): KAGVTQTPRYLIKTRGQQVTLSCSPISGHRSVSWYQQTPGQGLQFLFEYFSETQRNKGNFPGRFSGRQFSNSRSEMNVSTLELGDSALYLCASSFGGLAGGEQYFGPGTRLTVT.

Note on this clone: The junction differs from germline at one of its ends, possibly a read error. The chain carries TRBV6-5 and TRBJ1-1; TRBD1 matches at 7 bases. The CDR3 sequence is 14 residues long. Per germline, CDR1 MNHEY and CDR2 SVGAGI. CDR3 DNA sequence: TGTGCCAGCAGTTTCGACAGGGTGAAAACTGAAGCTTTCTTT. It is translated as CASSFDRVKTEAFF.

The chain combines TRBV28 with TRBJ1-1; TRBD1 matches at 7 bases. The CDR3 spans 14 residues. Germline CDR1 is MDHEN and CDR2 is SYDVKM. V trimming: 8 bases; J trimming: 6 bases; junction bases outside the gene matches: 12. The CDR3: CASWAGQVSSEAFF. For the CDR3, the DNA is TGTGCCAGCTGGGCTGGACAGGTTAGCTCTGAAGCTTTCTTT.

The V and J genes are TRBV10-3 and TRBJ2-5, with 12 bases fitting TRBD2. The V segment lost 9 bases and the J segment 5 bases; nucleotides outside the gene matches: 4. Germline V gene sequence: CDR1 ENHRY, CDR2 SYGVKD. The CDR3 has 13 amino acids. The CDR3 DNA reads TGTGCCATTAGGACTAGCGGGAAGGAGACCCAGTACTTC. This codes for CAIRTSGKETQYF.

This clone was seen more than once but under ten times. CDR3: CASSAVTGTDTQYF. DNA of the CDR3: TGTGCCAGCAGCGCCGTGACAGGGACAGATACGCAGTATTTT. This chain uses TRBV5-4 with TRBJ2-3; TRBD1 matches at 7 bases. The CDR3 loop spans 14 amino acids. The trim removed 4 bases at V and 3 bases at J, leaving 5 bases unmatched. Germline V gene data show CDR1 as SGHNT and CDR2 as YYREEE (reference sequence).

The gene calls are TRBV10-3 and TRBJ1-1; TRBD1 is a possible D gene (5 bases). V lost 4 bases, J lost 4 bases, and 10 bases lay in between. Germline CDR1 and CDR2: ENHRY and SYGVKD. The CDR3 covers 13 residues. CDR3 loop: CAISGGETTEAFF. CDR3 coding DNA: TGTGCCATCAGTGGGGGGGAGACCACTGAAGCTTTCTTT.

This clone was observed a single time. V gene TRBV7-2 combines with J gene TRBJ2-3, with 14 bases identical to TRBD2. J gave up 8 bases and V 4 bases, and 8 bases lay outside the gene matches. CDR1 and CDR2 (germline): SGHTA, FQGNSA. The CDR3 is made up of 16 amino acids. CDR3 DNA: TGTGCCAGCAGCTCAGGGACTAGCGGGAGAGGAGGTACGCAGTATTTT. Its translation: CASSSGTSGRGGTQYF. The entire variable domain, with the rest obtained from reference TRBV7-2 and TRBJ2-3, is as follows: GAGVSQSPSNKVTEKGKDVELRCDPISGHTALYWYRQSLGQGLEFLIYFQGNSAPDKSGLPSDRFSAERTGGSVSTLTIQRTQQEDSAVYLCASSSGTSGRGGTQYFGPGTRLTVL.